This T cell receptor (beta chain) was sequenced during a study of T-cell memory formation after mild COVID-19. This CDR3 region has 17 residues. Germline CDR1 and CDR2: MGHRA and YSYEKL. V dropped 3 bases and J dropped 1 base, with 17 bases sitting between them. TCRdb independently ran MiXCR on the 5' RACE reads; one entry per CDR3 protein. The sample includes about 430,000 distinct CDR3 sequences, over 15% of them seen just once. This chain links TRBV4-1 with TRBJ2-3, with a weak D call TRBD2 (5 bases). Sequenced sample: PBMCs or a T cell subset sorted from them (not recorded which). The sequence came from a man between 18 and 35 years old who had mild COVID-19 (a few samples of this study predate the infection). Cell type and time point are not known. DNA of the CDR3: TGCGCCAGCAGCCAGGCCCCGGGGTTAAGGGGCACAGATACGCAGTATTTT. Amino acids: CASSQAPGLRGTDTQYF.